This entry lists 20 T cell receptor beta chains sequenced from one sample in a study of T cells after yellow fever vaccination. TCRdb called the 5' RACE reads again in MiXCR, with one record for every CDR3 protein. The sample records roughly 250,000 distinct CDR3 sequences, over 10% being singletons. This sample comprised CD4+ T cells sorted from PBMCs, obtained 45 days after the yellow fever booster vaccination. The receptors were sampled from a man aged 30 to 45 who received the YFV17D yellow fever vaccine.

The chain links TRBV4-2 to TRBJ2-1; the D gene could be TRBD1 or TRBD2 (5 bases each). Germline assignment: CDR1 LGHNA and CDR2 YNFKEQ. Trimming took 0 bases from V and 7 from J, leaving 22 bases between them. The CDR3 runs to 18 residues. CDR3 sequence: CASSQEVGAVRGANEQFF. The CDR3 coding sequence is TGTGCCAGCAGCCAAGAGGTTGGAGCGGTCAGAGGGGCGAATGAGCAGTTCTTC.

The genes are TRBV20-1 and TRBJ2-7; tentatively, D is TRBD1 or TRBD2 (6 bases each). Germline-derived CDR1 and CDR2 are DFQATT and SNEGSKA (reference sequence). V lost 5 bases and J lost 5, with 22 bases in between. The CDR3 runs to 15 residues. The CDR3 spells CSASIRGGGFDEQYF. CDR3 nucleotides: TGCAGTGCTTCAATCCGCGGAGGGGGATTCGACGAGCAGTACTTC.

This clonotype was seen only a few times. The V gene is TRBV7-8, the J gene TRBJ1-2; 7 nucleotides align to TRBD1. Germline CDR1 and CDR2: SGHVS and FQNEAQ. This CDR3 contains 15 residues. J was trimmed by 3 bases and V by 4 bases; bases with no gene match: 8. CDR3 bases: TGTGCCAGCAGCTCGAGACAGGGTAACGACTATGGCTACACCTTC. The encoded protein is CASSSRQGNDYGYTF.

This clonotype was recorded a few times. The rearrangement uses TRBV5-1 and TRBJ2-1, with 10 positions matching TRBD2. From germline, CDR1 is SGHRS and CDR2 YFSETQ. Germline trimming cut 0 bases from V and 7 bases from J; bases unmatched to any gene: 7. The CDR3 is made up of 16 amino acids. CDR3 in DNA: TGCGCCAGCAGCTTGGCCTCAGCGGGAGGGATAAATGAGCAGTTCTTC. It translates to CASSLASAGGINEQFF.

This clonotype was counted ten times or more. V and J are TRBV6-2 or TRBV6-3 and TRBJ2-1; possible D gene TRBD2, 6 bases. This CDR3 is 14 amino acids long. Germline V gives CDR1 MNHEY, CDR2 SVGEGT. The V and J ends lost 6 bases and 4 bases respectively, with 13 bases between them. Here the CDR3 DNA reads TGTGCCAGCAGGAACGGGGGAAGGTACAATGAGCAGTTCTTC. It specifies CASRNGGRYNEQFF.

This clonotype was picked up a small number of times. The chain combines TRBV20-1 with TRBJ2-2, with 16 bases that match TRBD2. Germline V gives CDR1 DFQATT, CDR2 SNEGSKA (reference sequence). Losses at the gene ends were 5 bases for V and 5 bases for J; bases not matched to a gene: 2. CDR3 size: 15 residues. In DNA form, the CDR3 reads TGCAGTGCTCCGGGACTAGCGGGAGGGACCGGGGAGCTGTTTTTT. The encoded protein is CSAPGLAGGTGELFF.

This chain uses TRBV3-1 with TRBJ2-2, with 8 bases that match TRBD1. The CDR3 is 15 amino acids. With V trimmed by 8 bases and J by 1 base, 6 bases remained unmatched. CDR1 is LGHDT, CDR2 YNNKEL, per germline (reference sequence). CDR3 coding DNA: TGTGCCAGCTGGGACAGGTTGGGGAACACCGGGGAGCTGTTTTTT. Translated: CASWDRLGNTGELFF. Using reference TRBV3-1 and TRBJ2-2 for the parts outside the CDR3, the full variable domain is DTAVSQTPKYLVTQMGNDKSIKCEQNLGHDTMYWYKQDSKKFLKIMFSYNNKELIINETVPNRFSPKSPDKAHLNLHINSLELGDSAVYFCASWDRLGNTGELFFGEGSRLTVL.

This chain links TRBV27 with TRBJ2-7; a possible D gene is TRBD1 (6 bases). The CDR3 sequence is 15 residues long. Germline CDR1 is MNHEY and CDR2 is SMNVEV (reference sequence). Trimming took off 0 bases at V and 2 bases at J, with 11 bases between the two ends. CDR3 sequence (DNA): TGTGCCAGCAGTTTATCTTCCAGGGGTACCTACGAGCAGTACTTC. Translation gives CASSLSSRGTYEQYF.

CDR3 DNA sequence: TGTGCCAGCAGTCAGACGACTAGCGGGAGAGAGACCCAGTACTTC. This translates into CASSQTTSGRETQYF. This chain connects TRBV6-1 to TRBJ2-5; 12 bases agree with TRBD2. V trimming: 5 bases; J trimming: 4 bases; junction bases outside the gene matches: 5. The CDR3 loop spans 15 amino acids. CDR1 and CDR2 from the germline V gene are MNHNS and SASEGT.

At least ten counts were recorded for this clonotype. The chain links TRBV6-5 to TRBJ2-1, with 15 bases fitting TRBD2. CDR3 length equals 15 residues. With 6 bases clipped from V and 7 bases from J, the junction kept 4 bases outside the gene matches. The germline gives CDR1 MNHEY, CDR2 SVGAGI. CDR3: CASRTGLAGGNEQFF. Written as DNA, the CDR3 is TGTGCCAGCAGGACCGGACTAGCGGGAGGGAATGAGCAGTTCTTC.

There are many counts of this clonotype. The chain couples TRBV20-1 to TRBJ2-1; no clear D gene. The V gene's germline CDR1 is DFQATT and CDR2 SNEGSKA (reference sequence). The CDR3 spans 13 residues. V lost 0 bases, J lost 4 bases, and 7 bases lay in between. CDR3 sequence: CSARDRAYNEQFF. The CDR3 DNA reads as TGCAGTGCTAGAGATAGGGCTTACAATGAGCAGTTCTTC.

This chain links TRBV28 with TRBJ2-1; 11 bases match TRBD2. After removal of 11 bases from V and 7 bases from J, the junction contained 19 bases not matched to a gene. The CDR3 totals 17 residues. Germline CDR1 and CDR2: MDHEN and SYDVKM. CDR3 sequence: CASFTGTSGHGGNEQFF. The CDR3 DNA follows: TGTGCCTCCTTTACCGGGACTAGCGGTCACGGGGGGAATGAGCAGTTCTTC.

The CDR3 is CASSHIDEGAKNIQYF. The CDR3 nucleotides read TGTGCCAGCAGCCATATAGACGAGGGAGCCAAAAACATTCAGTACTTC. V is TRBV7-9 and J is TRBJ2-4, with D possibly being TRBD2 (5 bases). The CDR3 length is 16 residues. In germline, CDR1 is SEHNR, CDR2 FQNEAQ (reference sequence). Deletions cut 5 bases from V and 0 bases from J, with 14 bases between. Drawing the rest from reference TRBV7-9 and TRBJ2-4, the complete variable domain is DTGVSQNPRHKITKRGQNVTFRCDPISEHNRLYWYRQTLGQGPEFLTYFQNEAQLEKSRLLSDRFSAERPKGSFSTLEIQRTEQGDSAMYLCASSHIDEGAKNIQYFGAGTRLSVL.

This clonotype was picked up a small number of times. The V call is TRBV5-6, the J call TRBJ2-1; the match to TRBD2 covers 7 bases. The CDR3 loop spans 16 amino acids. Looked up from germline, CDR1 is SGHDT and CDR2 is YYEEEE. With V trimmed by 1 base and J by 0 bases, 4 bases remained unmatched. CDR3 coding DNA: TGTGCCAGCAGCTTGCGTGCGGGAGTCTCCTACAATGAGCAGTTCTTC. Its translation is CASSLRAGVSYNEQFF.

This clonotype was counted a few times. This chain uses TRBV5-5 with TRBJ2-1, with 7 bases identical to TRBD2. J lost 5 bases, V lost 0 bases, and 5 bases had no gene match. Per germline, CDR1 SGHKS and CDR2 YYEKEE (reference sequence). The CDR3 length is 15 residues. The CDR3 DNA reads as TGTGCCAGCAGCTTGGGGCCTAGCGGTAACAATGAGCAGTTCTTC. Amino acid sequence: CASSLGPSGNNEQFF.

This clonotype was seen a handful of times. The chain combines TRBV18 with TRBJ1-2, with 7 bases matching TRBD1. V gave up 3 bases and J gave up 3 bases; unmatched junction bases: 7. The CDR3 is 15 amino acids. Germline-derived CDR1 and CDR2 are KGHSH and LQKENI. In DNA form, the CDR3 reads TGTGCCAGCTCACCCCCGGGACAGTCAGACTATGGCTACACCTTC. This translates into CASSPPGQSDYGYTF.

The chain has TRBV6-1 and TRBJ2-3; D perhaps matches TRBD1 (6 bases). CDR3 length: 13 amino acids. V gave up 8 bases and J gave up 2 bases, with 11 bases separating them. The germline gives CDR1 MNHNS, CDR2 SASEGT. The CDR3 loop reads CASQGRVTDTQYF. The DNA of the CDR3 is TGTGCCAGCCAGGGGCGAGTCACAGATACGCAGTATTTT.

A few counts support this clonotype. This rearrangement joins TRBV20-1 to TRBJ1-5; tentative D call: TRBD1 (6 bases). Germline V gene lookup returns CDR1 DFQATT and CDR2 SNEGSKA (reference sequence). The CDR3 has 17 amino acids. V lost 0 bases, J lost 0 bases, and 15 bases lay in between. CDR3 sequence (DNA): TGCAGTGCTAGAGATGACAGGAGCCCTTATAGCAATCAGCCCCAGCATTTT. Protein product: CSARDDRSPYSNQPQHF.

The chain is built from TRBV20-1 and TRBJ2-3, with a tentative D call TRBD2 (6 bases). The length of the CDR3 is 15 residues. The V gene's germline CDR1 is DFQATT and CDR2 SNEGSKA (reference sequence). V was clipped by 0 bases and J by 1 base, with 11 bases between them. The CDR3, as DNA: TGCAGTGCTAGAGACATTCTAGCGCGCACAGATACGCAGTATTTT. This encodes CSARDILARTDTQYF.

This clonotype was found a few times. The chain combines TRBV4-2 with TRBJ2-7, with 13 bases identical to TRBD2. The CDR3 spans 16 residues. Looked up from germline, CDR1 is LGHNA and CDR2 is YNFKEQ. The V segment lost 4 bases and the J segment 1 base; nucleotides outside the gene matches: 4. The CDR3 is CASSLGTSGASYEQYF. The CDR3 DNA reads TGTGCCAGCAGCCTCGGGACTAGCGGGGCTTCCTACGAGCAGTACTTC.